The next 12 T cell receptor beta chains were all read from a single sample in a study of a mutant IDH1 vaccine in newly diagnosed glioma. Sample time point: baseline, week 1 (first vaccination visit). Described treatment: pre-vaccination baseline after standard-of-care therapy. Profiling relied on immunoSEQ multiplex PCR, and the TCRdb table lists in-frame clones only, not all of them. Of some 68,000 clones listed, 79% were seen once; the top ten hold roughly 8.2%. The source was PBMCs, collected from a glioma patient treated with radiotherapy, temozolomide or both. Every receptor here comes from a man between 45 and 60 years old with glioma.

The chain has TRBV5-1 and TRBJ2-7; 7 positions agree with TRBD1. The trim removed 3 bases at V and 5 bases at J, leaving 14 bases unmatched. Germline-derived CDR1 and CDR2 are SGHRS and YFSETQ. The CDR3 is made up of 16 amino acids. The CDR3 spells CASSSARMTGTHEQYF. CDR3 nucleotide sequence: TGCGCCAGCAGCTCAGCGAGGATGACAGGGACCCACGAGCAGTACTTC.

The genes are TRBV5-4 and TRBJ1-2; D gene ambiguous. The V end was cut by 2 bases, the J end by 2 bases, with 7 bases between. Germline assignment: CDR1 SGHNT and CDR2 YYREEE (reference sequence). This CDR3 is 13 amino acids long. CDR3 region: CASSFDTNYGYTF. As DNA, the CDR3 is TGTGCCAGCAGCTTCGACACGAACTATGGCTACACCTTC.

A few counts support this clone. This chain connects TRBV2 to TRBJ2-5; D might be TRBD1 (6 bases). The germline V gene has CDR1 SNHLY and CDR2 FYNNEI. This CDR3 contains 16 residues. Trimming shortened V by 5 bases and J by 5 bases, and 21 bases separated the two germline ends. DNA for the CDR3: TGTGCCAGCAGTATTAGACAGGCCAGAGTCAGGGAGACCCAGTACTTC. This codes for CASSIRQARVRETQYF.

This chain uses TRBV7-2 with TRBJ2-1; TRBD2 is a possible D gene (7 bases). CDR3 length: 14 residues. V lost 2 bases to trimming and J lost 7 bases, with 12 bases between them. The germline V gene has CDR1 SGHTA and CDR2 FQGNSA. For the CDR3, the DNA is TGTGCCAGCAGCTTAAAGGGGGGAGGGAATGAGCAGTTCTTC. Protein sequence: CASSLKGGGNEQFF.

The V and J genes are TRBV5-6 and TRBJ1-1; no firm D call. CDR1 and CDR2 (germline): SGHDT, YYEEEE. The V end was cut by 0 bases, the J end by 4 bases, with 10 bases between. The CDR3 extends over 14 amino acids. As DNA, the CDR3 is TGTGCCAGCAGCTTGGACCGGGTCAGCACTGAAGCTTTCTTT. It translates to CASSLDRVSTEAFF.

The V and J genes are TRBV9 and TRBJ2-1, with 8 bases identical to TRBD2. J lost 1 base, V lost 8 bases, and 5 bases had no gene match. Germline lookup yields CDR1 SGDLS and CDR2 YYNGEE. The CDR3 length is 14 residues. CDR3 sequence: CASNGGASYNEQFF. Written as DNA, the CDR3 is TGTGCCAGTAACGGGGGGGCTTCCTACAATGAGCAGTTCTTC.

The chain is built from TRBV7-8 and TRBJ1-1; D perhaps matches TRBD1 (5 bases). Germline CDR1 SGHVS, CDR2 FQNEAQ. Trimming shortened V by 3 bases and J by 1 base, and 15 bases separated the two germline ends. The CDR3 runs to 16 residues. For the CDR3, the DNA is TGTGCCAGCAGCTTTTCTACGGGACTGGGGAACACTGAAGCTTTCTTT. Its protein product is CASSFSTGLGNTEAFF.

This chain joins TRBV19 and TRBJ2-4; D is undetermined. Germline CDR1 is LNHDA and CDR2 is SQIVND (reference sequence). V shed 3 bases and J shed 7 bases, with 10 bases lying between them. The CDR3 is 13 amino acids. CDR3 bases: TGTGCCAGTAGTATCAAGGATGTGAACATTCAGTACTTC. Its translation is CASSIKDVNIQYF.

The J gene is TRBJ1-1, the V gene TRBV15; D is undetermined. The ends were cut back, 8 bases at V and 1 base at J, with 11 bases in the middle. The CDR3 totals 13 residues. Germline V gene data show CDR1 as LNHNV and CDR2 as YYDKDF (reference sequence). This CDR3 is CATRRVTNTEAFF. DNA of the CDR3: TGTGCCACCCGTAGAGTGACGAACACTGAAGCTTTCTTT.

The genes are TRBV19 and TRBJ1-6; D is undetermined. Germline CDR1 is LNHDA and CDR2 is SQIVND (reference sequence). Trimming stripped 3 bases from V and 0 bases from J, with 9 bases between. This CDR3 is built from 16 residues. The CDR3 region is CASSIVGSSYNSPLHF. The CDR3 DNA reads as TGTGCCAGTAGTATCGTGGGGAGCTCCTATAATTCACCCCTCCACTTT. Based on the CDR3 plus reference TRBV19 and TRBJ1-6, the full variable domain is DGGITQSPKYLFRKEGQNVTLSCEQNLNHDAMYWYRQDPGQGLRLIYYSQIVNDFQKGDIAEGYSVSREKKESFPLTVTSAQKNPTAFYLCASSIVGSSYNSPLHFGNGTRLTVT.

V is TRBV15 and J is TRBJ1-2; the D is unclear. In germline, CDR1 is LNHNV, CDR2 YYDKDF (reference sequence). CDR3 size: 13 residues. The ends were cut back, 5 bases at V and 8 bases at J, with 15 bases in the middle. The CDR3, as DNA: TGTGCCACCAGCCTCGAAGACGCCCGAGGCTACACCTTC. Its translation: CATSLEDARGYTF.

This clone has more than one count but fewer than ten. As DNA, the CDR3 is TGTGCCAGCAGCCCCGAGCTAGCGGGGACGAACACCGGGGAGCTGTTTTTT. Residues: CASSPELAGTNTGELFF. V gene TRBV7-8 combines with J gene TRBJ2-2, with 9 bases that match TRBD2. This CDR3 comprises 17 residues. V was pared by 5 bases and J by 0 bases, with 7 bases of the junction left unmatched. The germline V gene has CDR1 SGHVS and CDR2 FQNEAQ.